One sample yielded the 10 T cell receptor beta chains listed below, sequenced in a study of radiation and T cells in renal cell carcinoma. Sequenced by immunoSEQ multiplex PCR; TCRdb stores in-frame clones only, minus some. This sample has approximately 9,800 clones, with less than 80% found just once. Sample treatment: treatment-naive control, cytoreductive nephrectomy. Here the sequenced sample was tumor tissue, taken from a patient whose treatment was nephrectomy without radiotherapy. Every receptor here comes from a man between 60 and 70 years old with renal cell carcinoma.

The chain combines TRBV4-1 with TRBJ1-2; D not certain. Looked up from germline, CDR1 is MGHRA and CDR2 is YSYEKL. The germline V and J ends were trimmed by 5 bases and 0 bases, with 16 bases remaining between them. CDR3 size: 16 residues. The CDR3 DNA reads TGCGCCAGCAGCGGGGAGCACAGTTTCTCTAACTATGGCTACACCTTC. Its protein product is CASSGEHSFSNYGYTF.

The gene calls are TRBV25-1 and TRBJ1-5; tentative D call: TRBD1 (5 bases). Germline CDR1 reads MGHDK; CDR2 reads SYGVNS. This CDR3 spans 15 amino acids. The V and J ends lost 1 base and 5 bases respectively, with 12 bases between them. The CDR3 DNA reads as TGTGCCAGCAGTGAATTTGAGGGGATCCATCAGCCCCAGCATTTT. Protein: CASSEFEGIHQPQHF.

The chain couples TRBV18 to TRBJ2-3; D gene ambiguous. The V gene lost 0 bases and the J gene lost 0 bases, with 10 bases spanning the gap. The length of the CDR3 is 16 residues. In germline, CDR1 is KGHSH, CDR2 LQKENI. The CDR3 is CASSPPFVTSTDTQYF. As DNA, the CDR3 is TGTGCCAGCTCACCACCTTTCGTCACTAGCACAGATACGCAGTATTTT.

The chain recombines TRBV5-4 with TRBJ2-1, with TRBD1 matching 11 bases. The CDR3 totals 18 residues. V shed 4 bases and J 3 bases; nucleotides not matched to a gene: 12. CDR1 SGHNT and CDR2 YYREEE come from the germline V gene (reference sequence). CDR3 DNA sequence: TGTGCCAGCAGCCCAACAGGACAGGGGGCCGGTAACTACAATGAGCAGTTCTTC. This sequence encodes CASSPTGQGAGNYNEQFF.

CDR3 protein: CASSYRADQPQHF. DNA of the CDR3: TGTGCCAGCAGTTACAGGGCTGATCAGCCCCAGCATTTT. J is TRBJ1-5 and V is TRBV27; tentatively, D is TRBD1 (6 bases). This CDR3 comprises 13 residues. Germline V gene data show CDR1 as MNHEY and CDR2 as SMNVEV (reference sequence). V shed 4 bases and J shed 5 bases, with 9 bases lying between them.

The chain employs TRBV5-5 and TRBJ1-1; 8 bases match TRBD1. The CDR3 spans 15 residues. Germline loops: CDR1 SGHKS, CDR2 YYEKEE (reference sequence). V dropped 4 bases and J dropped 2; count of bases not matched to a gene: 7. CDR3: CASSIDDRGNTEAFF. CDR3 DNA sequence: TGTGCCAGCAGCATCGACGACAGGGGAAACACTGAAGCTTTCTTT.

The rearrangement joins TRBV19 to TRBJ1-1, with 9 bases that match TRBD1. V lost 5 bases, J lost 1 base, and 2 bases stayed unmatched. The germline CDR1 and CDR2 sequences are LNHDA and SQIVND (reference sequence). The CDR3 is made up of 14 amino acids. The CDR3 loop is CASSGDRENTEAFF. CDR3 bases: TGTGCCAGTAGTGGGGACAGGGAGAACACTGAAGCTTTCTTT. Filled out from reference TRBV19 and TRBJ1-1, the complete variable domain reads DGGITQSPKYLFRKEGQNVTLSCEQNLNHDAMYWYRQDPGQGLRLIYYSQIVNDFQKGDIAEGYSVSREKKESFPLTVTSAQKNPTAFYLCASSGDRENTEAFFGQGTRLTVV.

The rearrangement uses TRBV20-1 and TRBJ2-5; no firm D call. CDR1 is DFQATT, CDR2 SNEGSKA, per germline (reference sequence). This CDR3 region has 10 residues. Between the trimmed V and J ends, which lost 4 bases and 2 bases, there was a span of 2 bases. CDR3 loop: CSAKQETQYF. The CDR3 bases are TGCAGTGCTAAACAAGAGACCCAGTACTTC.

The chain recombines TRBV5-1 with TRBJ2-7, with D perhaps matching TRBD1 (6 bases). V was trimmed by 4 bases and J by 2 bases, leaving 10 bases between them. CDR3 length equals 13 residues. The germline V gene has CDR1 SGHRS and CDR2 YFSETQ. The CDR3 is CASSRGQTYEQYF. The CDR3 DNA reads as TGCGCCAGCAGCAGAGGACAGACCTACGAGCAGTACTTC. Full variable domain (outside the CDR3, taken from reference TRBV5-1 and TRBJ2-7): KAGVTQTPRYLIKTRGQQVTLSCSPISGHRSVSWYQQTPGQGLQFLFEYFSETQRNKGNFPGRFSGRQFSNSRSEMNVSTLELGDSALYLCASSRGQTYEQYFGPGTRLTVT.

This clone was counted between two and nine times. The sample contains more than one DNA sequence encoding this CDR3. The chain couples TRBV28 to TRBJ2-7; TRBD1 might be the D (5 bases). CDR1 and CDR2 (germline): MDHEN, SYDVKM. CDR3 length: 11 residues. V was shortened by 5 bases and J by 4 bases, with 6 bases between the two germline ends. The CDR3 here is CASSRQYEQYF. The CDR3 DNA sequence: TGTGCCAGCAGTCGACAGTACGAGCAGTACTTC.